What follows describes a single TCR beta chain. This entry is derived from a study of stem cell transplantation in POMP-related autoinflammatory disease. The overall study: DNA chimerism showed 100% graft donor engraftment of neutrophils and platelets through one year.

CDR3 length: 12 residues. The germline V and J ends were trimmed by 6 bases and 4 bases, with 10 bases remaining between them. Data came from immunoSEQ multiplex PCR; TCRdb stores just in-frame clones and leaves some out. The repertoire holds 8,000 to 9,000 clones, with 88% as singletons. This chain connects TRBV12-3 or TRBV12-4 to TRBJ2-7; unclear D gene. The sequencing here drew on CD8+ T cells from PBMCs, taken after stem cell transplantation. This receptor was obtained from a human patient with POMP-related autoinflammation and immune dysregulation (PRAID). These T cells may partly come from the graft donor. CDR3 region: CASSPSLYEQYF. CDR3 bases: TGTGCCAGCAGCCCCTCCTTATACGAGCAGTACTTC.